Given below is one TCR beta chain in context. The table came from immunoSEQ multiplex PCR; TCRdb's copy has only in-frame clones and leaves some out. Among about 7,900 clones listed, less than 90% were seen once. These data originate in a study of chemoradiotherapy in HPV16-positive cancers. Germline V lookup: CDR1 MDHEN, CDR2 SYDVKM. This CDR3 comprises 12 residues. Trimming removed 5 bases at V and 4 bases at J, with 6 bases between. The genes are TRBV28 and TRBJ1-5; D gene unclear. This TCR was sampled from a human donor with HPV-associated anogenital cancer. The sample consisted of blood, taken from a patient who underwent chemoradiotherapy. The CDR3 protein is CASSKENQPQHF. The CDR3 region has the DNA TGTGCCAGCAGTAAAGAGAATCAGCCCCAGCATTTT.